Presented here are 21 T cell receptor beta chains from one specimen sequenced in a study of T cell repertoires in cytomegalovirus infection. No antigen is known for these receptors. TCRdb re-called the reads through MiXCR, storing one row per CDR3 protein. This sample has some 560,000 distinct CDR3 sequences; roughly 42% occur once, and the top ten carry 48%. The sequenced sample was cultured PBMCs, obtained from culture after CMV antigen stimulation. These receptors came from a human donor in good health (CMV status not recorded). Some clones in this sample may be carry-over from other donors' samples.

This clonotype was observed a few times. The V call is TRBV6-6, the J call TRBJ2-1; TRBD2 agrees at 11 bases. Losses at the gene ends were 2 bases for V and 5 bases for J; bases not matched to a gene: 11. This CDR3 is built from 18 residues. Per germline, CDR1 MNHNY and CDR2 SVGAGI (reference sequence). CDR3 in DNA: TGTGCCAGCAGTTACCAACTAGCGGGAGTATTTGGACACAATGAGCAGTTCTTC. It is translated as CASSYQLAGVFGHNEQFF.

This clonotype has only one observation. The V and J genes are TRBV5-1 and TRBJ2-2; no clear D. The germline V gene encodes CDR1 SGHRS and CDR2 YFSETQ. V lost 0 bases and J lost 3, with 15 bases in between. The CDR3 is made up of 17 amino acids. DNA for the CDR3: TGCGCCAGCAGCTTGGTCGGCGGTCGTCCCCACACCGGGGAGCTGTTTTTT. Translation gives CASSLVGGRPHTGELFF.

V gene TRBV12-3 or TRBV12-4 combines with J gene TRBJ1-5, with TRBD1 matching over 9 bases. The V and J ends lost 3 bases and 5 bases, in that order; junction bases with no gene match: 5. This CDR3 region has 15 residues. This chain's CDR3 is CASSLGQGRDQPQHF. The CDR3 DNA reads TGTGCCAGCAGTTTGGGACAGGGCCGCGATCAGCCCCAGCATTTT.

This clonotype has a handful of counts. DNA of the CDR3: TGTGCCAGTAGCGCAGATAACTTCTACAATGAGCAGTTCTTC. This codes for CASSADNFYNEQFF. V gene TRBV19 combines with J gene TRBJ2-1, with no clear D. The CDR3 totals 14 residues. Looked up from germline, CDR1 is LNHDA and CDR2 is SQIVND (reference sequence). V was cut by 6 bases and J by 3 bases, with 12 bases left in between.

This chain joins TRBV7-7 and TRBJ2-5, with D uncertain. Germline V gives CDR1 SSHAT, CDR2 FNYEAQ (reference sequence). The CDR3 length is 15 residues. Trimming shortened V by 3 bases and J by 5 bases, and 16 bases separated the two germline ends. CDR3 sequence (DNA): TGTGCCAGCAGCTTGGGATTAGGAAGGTCTGAGACCCAGTACTTC. Translated: CASSLGLGRSETQYF. The variable domain in full, with the rest retrieved from reference TRBV7-7 and TRBJ2-5, is GAGVSQSPRYKVTKRGQDVTLRCDPISSHATLYWYQQALGQGPEFLTYFNYEAQPDKSGLPSDRFSAERPEGSISTLTIQRTEQRDSAMYRCASSLGLGRSETQYFGPGTRLLVL.

This clonotype was picked up one time. The chain couples TRBV11-2 to TRBJ1-4; D is undetermined. Deletions cut 2 bases from V and 0 bases from J, with 13 bases between. This CDR3 contains 17 residues. In germline, CDR1 is SGHAT, CDR2 FQNNGV. The CDR3 nucleotides are TGTGCCAGCAGCTTATATCTACGGTTAGCAACTAATGAAAAACTGTTTTTT. It translates to CASSLYLRLATNEKLFF.

This clonotype was found many times. The J gene is TRBJ2-5, the V gene TRBV7-2, with 10 bases matching TRBD2. This CDR3 spans 16 amino acids. J lost 4 bases, V lost 2 bases, and 7 bases had no gene match. Germline assignment: CDR1 SGHTA and CDR2 FQGNSA. CDR3 protein: CASSLYLAGVPETQYF. As DNA, the CDR3 is TGTGCCAGCAGCTTATACCTAGCGGGAGTACCAGAGACCCAGTACTTC.

J is TRBJ2-7 and V is TRBV29-1; possibly TRBD1 for D (7 bases). The V end was cut by 4 bases, the J end by 4 bases, with 11 bases between. Germline CDR1 is SQVTM and CDR2 is ANQGSEA. This CDR3 has 12 amino acids. The CDR3, as DNA: TGCAGCGTTGGACAGGGAGGATACGAGCAGTACTTC. This gives the protein CSVGQGGYEQYF.

V usage is TRBV7-6 and J usage is TRBJ2-6; D tentatively fits TRBD1 or TRBD2 (6 bases each). The CDR3 runs 20 residues. V shed 0 bases and J shed 0 bases, with 18 bases lying between them. Germline V CDR1 and CDR2: SGHVS, FNYEAQ. The CDR3 here is CASSLAGGQGWSSGANVLTF. The DNA of the CDR3 is TGTGCCAGCAGCTTAGCGGGGGGACAAGGTTGGAGCTCTGGGGCCAACGTCCTGACTTTC.

This rearrangement joins TRBV7-2 to TRBJ2-5; D gene unclear. Germline values: CDR1 SGHTA, CDR2 FQGNSA. Trimming removed 5 bases from V and 3 bases from J, with 13 bases in between. The CDR3 has 14 residues. The CDR3 coding sequence is TGTGCCAGCAGCCCGGAGAGATGGGAAGAGACCCAGTACTTC. Protein product: CASSPERWEETQYF.

The V call is TRBV19, the J call TRBJ2-7, with no clear D. Trimming removed 1 base at V and 1 base at J, with 8 bases between. The CDR3 totals 14 residues. The germline CDR1 and CDR2 sequences are LNHDA and SQIVND (reference sequence). Written as DNA, the CDR3 is TGTGCCAGTAGTATAGTCGAAGGATCCTACGAGCAGTACTTC. Its translation: CASSIVEGSYEQYF.

This clonotype was counted only a few times. The chain uses TRBV7-7 and TRBJ2-1; 7 nucleotides line up with TRBD2. The CDR3 is 15 residues long. V lost 5 bases, J lost 5 bases, and 9 bases stayed unmatched. Looked up from germline, CDR1 is SSHAT and CDR2 is FNYEAQ (reference sequence). Written as DNA, the CDR3 is TGTGCCAGCAGCCCCGCGACGGGGGGACACAATGAGCAGTTCTTC. It encodes CASSPATGGHNEQFF.

This rearrangement joins TRBV2 to TRBJ2-7, with 10 bases matching TRBD2. Germline values: CDR1 SNHLY, CDR2 FYNNEI. This CDR3 contains 13 residues. Trimming at V came to 7 bases and at J to 4 bases, leaving 4 bases not matched to a gene. CDR3 residues: CASMASGSYEQYF. In DNA, the CDR3 is TGTGCCAGCATGGCTAGCGGGAGTTACGAGCAGTACTTC.

The V and J genes are TRBV7-2 and TRBJ2-7, with D possibly TRBD2 on 6 matching bases. The CDR3 has 15 residues. V was trimmed by 2 bases and J by 2 bases, leaving 13 bases between them. The V gene's germline CDR1 is SGHTA and CDR2 FQGNSA. This CDR3 is CASSLLGLAPYEQYF. CDR3 in DNA: TGTGCCAGCAGCTTATTAGGGCTAGCGCCCTACGAGCAGTACTTC. The variable domain in full, with the rest retrieved from reference TRBV7-2 and TRBJ2-7, is GAGVSQSPSNKVTEKGKDVELRCDPISGHTALYWYRQSLGQGLEFLIYFQGNSAPDKSGLPSDRFSAERTGGSVSTLTIQRTQQEDSAVYLCASSLLGLAPYEQYFGPGTRLTVT.

This clonotype has a handful of counts. This chain joins TRBV7-2 and TRBJ2-5, with TRBD2 identical over 9 bases. Trimming took 3 bases from V and 5 from J; bases not matched to a gene: 4. The length of the CDR3 is 14 residues. Germline V gene data show CDR1 as SGHTA and CDR2 as FQGNSA. CDR3 in amino acids: CASSFSGSSETQYF. The CDR3 coding sequence is TGTGCCAGCAGCTTTAGCGGGAGTTCTGAGACCCAGTACTTC.

The DNA for the CDR3 is TGCAGTGCTAGAGTTAGCGGGGGGAGGCGGGACACCGGGGAGCTGTTTTTT. Translating gives CSARVSGGRRDTGELFF. The chain carries TRBV20-1 and TRBJ2-2; 10 bases are a match to TRBD2. J lost 3 bases, V lost 1 base, and 8 bases had no gene match. CDR1 and CDR2 from the germline V gene are DFQATT and SNEGSKA (reference sequence). The CDR3 sequence is 17 residues long.

This clonotype came up a few times. The chain couples TRBV5-4 to TRBJ2-7, with 10 bases matching TRBD1. Germline V gene data show CDR1 as SGHNT and CDR2 as YYREEE (reference sequence). This CDR3 is 15 amino acids long. V lost 4 bases, J lost 3 bases, and 7 bases stayed unmatched. CDR3 sequence reads: CASSRGDRGHYEQYF. The CDR3 DNA follows: TGTGCCAGCAGCCGGGGGGACAGGGGACACTACGAGCAGTACTTC.

This chain joins TRBV9 and TRBJ1-5; no definite D call. The CDR3 spans 13 residues. In germline, CDR1 is SGDLS, CDR2 YYNGEE. The V end lost 4 bases, the J end lost 4 bases, and 9 bases lay between the germline ends. CDR3 in DNA: TGTGCCAGCAGCCCAGTAGGTAATCAGCCCCAGCATTTT. Translated: CASSPVGNQPQHF.

This clonotype was observed a handful of times. The DNA of the CDR3 is TGTGCCAGCAGTTTAGCGGGATGGTCAGATACGCAGTATTTT. Translating it yields CASSLAGWSDTQYF. The genes are TRBV12-3 or TRBV12-4 and TRBJ2-3; D is unresolved. The ends were cut back, 0 bases at V and 4 bases at J, with 8 bases in the middle. The CDR3 is made up of 14 amino acids.

This chain joins TRBV19 and TRBJ2-1; weak D call: TRBD1 (5 bases). Germline V gene lookup returns CDR1 LNHDA and CDR2 SQIVND (reference sequence). The CDR3 has 13 residues. V was pared by 8 bases and J by 3 bases, with 11 bases between. CDR3 DNA: TGTGCCAGTCGACACAGGCTCTACAATGAGCAGTTCTTC. This gives the protein CASRHRLYNEQFF.

The chain employs TRBV7-9 and TRBJ2-5; D not resolved. Germline V lookup: CDR1 SEHNR, CDR2 FQNEAQ (reference sequence). CDR3 length: 13 amino acids. The V gene lost 7 bases and the J gene lost 4 bases, with 13 bases spanning the gap. CDR3 sequence: CASIMWGTETQYF. The CDR3 DNA reads as TGTGCCAGCATCATGTGGGGAACAGAGACCCAGTACTTC.